The 30 T cell receptor beta chains below come from one sample, sequenced in a study of blood T cell repertoires in COVID-19. The assay was immunoSEQ multiplex PCR, and TCRdb's table has in-frame clones only and misses some. The table has tens of thousands of clones, roughly 88% seen once; the top ten hold approximately 2.9%. Sequencing was performed on peripheral blood. Receptor source: a man between 45 and 60 years old with active COVID-19.

The chain couples TRBV9 to TRBJ1-6; the match to TRBD1 covers 11 bases. The CDR3 has 14 amino acids. V was pared by 3 bases and J by 8 bases, with 1 base of the junction left unmatched. The germline V gene has CDR1 SGDLS and CDR2 YYNGEE. Written as DNA, the CDR3 is TGTGCCAGCAGCGGGGGACAGGGGGATTCACCCCTCCACTTT. It specifies CASSGGQGDSPLHF.

The chain uses TRBV15 and TRBJ1-5, with D uncertain. The CDR3 is 13 residues long. V shed 6 bases and J shed 7 bases, with 13 bases lying between them. Per germline, CDR1 LNHNV and CDR2 YYDKDF (reference sequence). This CDR3 is CATSPLTRQPQHF. The CDR3, as DNA: TGTGCCACCAGTCCCCTGACGCGGCAGCCCCAGCATTTT.

The chain uses TRBV4-2 and TRBJ1-5, with D uncertain. CDR3 length: 14 residues. Trimming stripped 4 bases from V and 6 bases from J, with 13 bases between. Germline loops: CDR1 LGHNA, CDR2 YNFKEQ. CDR3 coding DNA: TGTGCCAGCAGCCCCCCGGCGGTAGGTCAGCCCCAGCATTTT. It is translated as CASSPPAVGQPQHF.

The chain recombines TRBV5-4 with TRBJ2-7, with 10 bases matching TRBD1. V lost 4 bases to trimming and J lost 5 bases; unmatched junction nucleotides: 3. Per germline, CDR1 SGHNT and CDR2 YYREEE (reference sequence). The CDR3 length is 13 residues. This chain's CDR3 is CASSRDRGDEQYF. The CDR3, as DNA: TGTGCCAGCAGCCGGGACAGGGGCGACGAGCAGTACTTC.

The chain recombines TRBV5-1 with TRBJ2-3, with TRBD1 identical over 8 bases. Germline CDR1 is SGHRS and CDR2 is YFSETQ. V was pared by 3 bases and J by 4 bases, with 7 bases of the junction left unmatched. This CDR3 is built from 15 residues. For the CDR3, the DNA is TGCGCCAGCAGCTGGAAGGGACAGGCGGCAGATACGCAGTATTTT. Its protein is CASSWKGQAADTQYF.

The chain combines TRBV6-4 with TRBJ2-1; 7 bases agree with TRBD2. V shed 0 bases and J 9 bases; nucleotides not matched to a gene: 11. Germline values: CDR1 MRHNA, CDR2 SNTAGT. The length of the CDR3 is 16 residues. CDR3 region: CASSDSRWGLPGEQFF. The CDR3 DNA reads TGTGCCAGCAGTGACTCAAGGTGGGGACTACCGGGTGAGCAGTTCTTC.

This chain links TRBV7-2 with TRBJ2-7, with 9 bases matching TRBD1. Germline V gene lookup returns CDR1 SGHTA and CDR2 FQGNSA. The CDR3 spans 15 residues. The ends lost 5 bases at V and 3 bases at J; junction bases unmatched: 8. CDR3 sequence reads: CASSPAGTGNYEQYF. The CDR3 DNA reads as TGTGCCAGCAGCCCTGCGGGGACAGGGAACTACGAGCAGTACTTC.

CDR3 in amino acids: CASSPYGTGSYNEQFF. For the CDR3, the DNA is TGCGCCAGCAGCCCCTATGGAACAGGCTCCTACAATGAGCAGTTCTTC. The rearrangement uses TRBV4-1 and TRBJ2-1, with a weak D call TRBD1 (5 bases). Germline CDR1 MGHRA, CDR2 YSYEKL. Trimming cost V 4 bases and J 0 bases, with 13 bases left between them. The CDR3 has 16 amino acids.

The gene calls are TRBV7-6 and TRBJ1-1; tentatively, D is TRBD1 (5 bases). The CDR3 runs 16 residues. V was cut by 5 bases and J by 1 base, with 17 bases left in between. Germline assignment: CDR1 SGHVS and CDR2 FNYEAQ. The CDR3: CASSPTSQGGNTEAFF. The CDR3 DNA sequence: TGTGCCAGCAGCCCCACCTCCCAGGGAGGGAACACTGAAGCTTTCTTT.

With respect to this clone: At one end, the junction sequence differs from germline, possibly due to a read error. V usage is TRBV3-1 (or the pseudogene TRBV3-2) and J usage is TRBJ1-1; D remains ambiguous. CDR1 LGHDT and CDR2 YNNKEL come from the germline V gene (reference sequence). The CDR3 is 14 amino acids. The CDR3 DNA reads TGTGCCAGCACCCAAGGGAGCAACGGATTTGAAGCTTTCTTT. This sequence encodes CASTQGSNGFEAFF.

The chain joins TRBV9 to TRBJ2-5; TRBD1 matches at 7 bases. V gave up 0 bases and J gave up 0 bases; unmatched junction bases: 2. Germline V gene lookup returns CDR1 SGDLS and CDR2 YYNGEE. This CDR3 comprises 15 residues. The CDR3 is CASSVEDRYQETQYF. The CDR3 DNA sequence: TGTGCCAGCAGCGTAGAGGACAGGTACCAAGAGACCCAGTACTTC.

This clone has a handful of counts. The chain joins TRBV7-9 to TRBJ2-3, with 7 bases that match TRBD1. J gave up 5 bases and V 5 bases, and 10 bases lay outside the gene matches. CDR3 length: 15 residues. Germline lookup yields CDR1 SEHNR and CDR2 FQNEAQ (reference sequence). Written as DNA, the CDR3 is TGTGCCAGCAGCCCTATTGACAGGGTCGGAGATACGCAGTATTTT. Protein sequence: CASSPIDRVGDTQYF.

The chain couples TRBV19 to TRBJ2-1, with D maybe TRBD2 (5 bases). The length of the CDR3 is 16 residues. CDR1 is LNHDA and CDR2 is SQIVND in the germline V gene (reference sequence). Trimming left V 3 bases short and J 8 bases short, with 20 bases between. The CDR3, as DNA: TGTGCCAGTAGTATCTCTGCTAGCCATGGTGCGGATGAGCAGTTCTTC. Translated, it gives CASSISASHGADEQFF.

This clone was recorded a few times. V usage is TRBV3-1 (or the pseudogene TRBV3-2) and J usage is TRBJ1-4; tentative D call: TRBD1 (6 bases). From germline, CDR1 is LGHDT and CDR2 YNNKEL (reference sequence). V shed 6 bases and J shed 10 bases, with 18 bases lying between them. The CDR3 runs to 14 residues. The CDR3 spells CASSLPQGSGKLFF. In DNA form, the CDR3 reads TGTGCCAGCAGTCTCCCCCAGGGGTCTGGAAAACTGTTTTTT.

The chain has TRBV6-5 and TRBJ2-5, with 7 bases aligning to TRBD1. The CDR3 consists of 15 residues. V was pared by 5 bases and J by 7 bases, with 13 bases of the junction left unmatched. Germline assignment: CDR1 MNHEY and CDR2 SVGAGI. Here the CDR3 DNA reads TGTGCCAGCAGTACCCGACAGGGACCCGCGGTGACCCAGTACTTC. Translated, it gives CASSTRQGPAVTQYF.

The chain is built from TRBV11-3 and TRBJ2-3; 9 nucleotides match TRBD2. The CDR3 has 17 residues. Germline lookup yields CDR1 SGHNT and CDR2 YENEEA. J gave up 1 base and V 6 bases, and 11 bases lay outside the gene matches. The CDR3 loop is CASRDLRASGGTDTQYF. CDR3 in DNA: TGTGCCAGCAGGGACCTCCGGGCTAGCGGGGGCACAGATACGCAGTATTTT.

This chain links TRBV7-2 with TRBJ1-5, with D possibly matching TRBD1 (5 bases). The CDR3 spans 15 residues. The germline gives CDR1 SGHTA, CDR2 FQGNSA. V was pared by 5 bases and J by 1 base, with 12 bases between. CDR3 residues: CASSPDIGSNQPQHF. CDR3 bases: TGTGCCAGCAGCCCGGACATAGGGAGCAATCAGCCCCAGCATTTT.

The chain links TRBV6-5 to TRBJ1-1, with D possibly being TRBD1 (5 bases). Trimming pared 7 bases from V and 11 bases from J, leaving 17 bases between. Per germline, CDR1 MNHEY and CDR2 SVGAGI. This CDR3 has 12 amino acids. CDR3 DNA sequence: TGTGCCAGCACCTCGGGGGGATTCACGGCTTTCTTT. The encoded protein is CASTSGGFTAFF.

The J gene is TRBJ1-2, the V gene TRBV10-3, with D uncertain. Germline values: CDR1 ENHRY, CDR2 SYGVKD. The CDR3 length is 17 residues. Trimming removed 2 bases from V and 2 bases from J, with 18 bases in between. The CDR3 DNA is TGTGCCATCAGTGAGCCGACACAGATACAAGTGAACTATGGCTACACCTTC. Encoded protein: CAISEPTQIQVNYGYTF.

The gene calls are TRBV18 and TRBJ1-2; D is undetermined. Trimming stripped 3 bases from V and 1 base from J, with 9 bases between. Germline CDR1 KGHSH, CDR2 LQKENI. The CDR3 has 14 amino acids. The CDR3 region has the DNA TGTGCCAGCTCACCGAATTCAGATAACTATGGCTACACCTTC. This sequence encodes CASSPNSDNYGYTF.

In this sample, this clone turned up once. The J gene is TRBJ2-3, the V gene TRBV9; tentative D call: TRBD1 (5 bases). Trimming pared 0 bases from V and 11 bases from J, leaving 13 bases between. In germline, CDR1 is SGDLS, CDR2 YYNGEE. CDR3 size: 13 residues. As DNA, the CDR3 is TGTGCCAGCAGCGTAGGGACAACCCACAAGCAGTATTTT. Protein sequence: CASSVGTTHKQYF.

The chain has TRBV5-1 and TRBJ1-1; maybe TRBD1 (6 bases). V gave up 4 bases and J gave up 6 bases, with 16 bases separating them. There are 14 residues in the CDR3. The germline CDR1 and CDR2 sequences are SGHRS and YFSETQ. The chain's CDR3 is CASSLGTPPAEAFF. CDR3 nucleotides: TGCGCCAGCAGCCTCGGGACACCGCCAGCTGAAGCTTTCTTT.

This chain uses TRBV21-1 with TRBJ2-7; the table's D gene call, TRBD1, was not cross checked with the DNA. TRBV21-1 is a pseudogene. The CDR3 has 15 amino acids. CDR3 coding DNA: TGTGCCAGCAGGGGGGGACAGGGATATTCCTACGAGCAGTACTTC. Translation gives CASRGGQGYSYEQYF.

V gene TRBV7-8 combines with J gene TRBJ2-1; 9 bases are a match to TRBD2. With 2 bases clipped from V and 2 bases from J, the junction kept 1 base outside the gene matches. The CDR3 is made up of 15 amino acids. Germline V gene data show CDR1 as SGHVS and CDR2 as FQNEAQ. Here the CDR3 reads CASSLSGGTYNEQFF. For the CDR3, the DNA is TGTGCCAGCAGCTTAAGCGGGGGGACCTACAATGAGCAGTTCTTC.

The gene calls are TRBV11-2 and TRBJ2-7; 10 positions match TRBD1. Per the germline V gene, CDR1 is SGHAT and CDR2 is FQNNGV. This CDR3 contains 14 residues. With V trimmed by 4 bases and J by 3 bases, 3 bases remained unmatched. CDR3 sequence (DNA): TGTGCCAGCAGCTCACGGGACAGGGGCTACGAGCAGTACTTC. Its translation is CASSSRDRGYEQYF.

This chain links TRBV3-1 (or the pseudogene TRBV3-2) with TRBJ1-2; weak D call: TRBD1 (5 bases). The germline CDR1 and CDR2 sequences are LGHDT and YNNKEL (reference sequence). V lost 0 bases, J lost 2 bases, and 10 bases lay in between. The CDR3 loop spans 15 amino acids. As DNA, the CDR3 is TGTGCCAGCAGCCAAGATAGGGGTGGAAACTATGGCTACACCTTC. It translates to CASSQDRGGNYGYTF.

The chain has TRBV27 and TRBJ1-1, with 7 positions matching TRBD1. The J segment lost 4 bases and the V segment lost 7 bases, leaving 6 bases of the junction unmatched. Germline V gene lookup returns CDR1 MNHEY and CDR2 SMNVEV (reference sequence). The CDR3 extends over 13 amino acids. The CDR3 DNA reads TGTGCCAGCACCTCCGACAGGGCCACTGAAGCTTTCTTT. This translates into CASTSDRATEAFF.

J is TRBJ1-3 and V is TRBV18, with D maybe TRBD1 (5 bases). V was shortened by 2 bases and J by 9 bases, with 8 bases between the two germline ends. Germline lookup yields CDR1 KGHSH and CDR2 LQKENI. This CDR3 contains 12 residues. The CDR3 sequence: CASSPFGGTIYF. The CDR3 nucleotides are TGTGCCAGCTCACCATTCGGGGGCACCATATATTTT.

This chain connects TRBV11-3 to TRBJ2-1; D not certain. Germline V gene data show CDR1 as SGHNT and CDR2 as YENEEA. The CDR3 totals 11 residues. V was cut by 0 bases and J by 12 bases, with 6 bases left in between. The CDR3 DNA reads as TGTGCCAGCAGCTTAGATCTATGGCAGTTCTTC. Amino acids: CASSLDLWQFF.

This sequence joins TRBV27 and TRBJ2-7; 8 nucleotides match TRBD1. The CDR3 runs to 14 residues. J gave up 2 bases and V 4 bases, and 4 bases lay outside the gene matches. Germline values: CDR1 MNHEY, CDR2 SMNVEV (reference sequence). The CDR3 is CASSSLQGAYEQYV. CDR3 nucleotides: TGTGCCAGCAGTTCCCTACAGGGGGCCTACGAGCAGTACGTC.